Shown below are 6 T cell receptor beta chains from a single sample sequenced in a study of cytomegalovirus exposure and HLA in healthy donors. The PCR employed 60 Vbeta primers together with 13 Jbeta primers. Clones were sequenced by immunoSEQ multiplex PCR, and TCRdb holds only the in-frame ones, with some missing. Seen here are 200,000 to 250,000 clones, approximately 85% observed once, and the top ten hold roughly 0.22%. The sample was PBMCs. The receptors come from a girl aged 2-10 years in good health and CMV-seronegative.

This sequence joins TRBV25-1 and TRBJ2-6; 9 nucleotides line up with TRBD2. This CDR3 spans 18 amino acids. Germline assignment: CDR1 MGHDK and CDR2 SYGVNS. J was trimmed by 2 bases and V by 4 bases; bases with no gene match: 9. The CDR3 DNA reads as TGTGCCAGCAGTGGGCGGACTAGCGAAGGCACTGGGGCCAACGTCCTGACTTTC. Translation: CASSGRTSEGTGANVLTF.

The CDR3 coding sequence is TGTGCCAGCAGCTTAGGTCTAGCGGGGGGGCGCGAGACCCAGTACTTC. Translated: CASSLGLAGGRETQYF. V gene TRBV7-2 combines with J gene TRBJ2-5, with TRBD2 identical over 12 bases. After removal of 1 base from V and 5 bases from J, the junction contained 5 bases not matched to a gene. The CDR3 contains 16 residues. Germline CDR1 and CDR2: SGHTA and FQGNSA.

The chain uses TRBV7-9 and TRBJ1-5; maybe TRBD1 (6 bases). This CDR3 spans 14 amino acids. Trimming removed 2 bases from V and 3 bases from J, with 8 bases in between. CDR1 is SEHNR and CDR2 is FQNEAQ in the germline V gene (reference sequence). The CDR3 DNA is TGTGCCAGCAGCTTACAGGGGAACAATCAGCCCCAGCATTTT. Protein: CASSLQGNNQPQHF.

V gene TRBV2 combines with J gene TRBJ1-3; 7 nucleotides agree with TRBD1. This CDR3 spans 15 amino acids. Trimming took 6 bases from V and 8 from J; bases not matched to a gene: 13. Germline assignment: CDR1 SNHLY and CDR2 FYNNEI. CDR3 bases: TGTGCCAGCAGACCGGGACAGTGGGAGGAGGACACCATATATTTT. It yields the protein CASRPGQWEEDTIYF.

This sequence joins TRBV20-1 and TRBJ1-2; 8 bases align to TRBD1. This CDR3 has 11 amino acids. Germline V lookup: CDR1 DFQATT, CDR2 SNEGSKA (reference sequence). The CDR3 region is CSRTGNYGYTF. As DNA, the CDR3 is TGCAGCCGGACAGGGAACTATGGCTACACCTTC.

This chain connects TRBV27 to TRBJ2-2, with D possibly matching TRBD1 (6 bases). This CDR3 contains 15 residues. V was pared by 3 bases and J by 0 bases, with 8 bases between. The germline V gene encodes CDR1 MNHEY and CDR2 SMNVEV (reference sequence). CDR3 loop: CASSFYRANTGELFF. For the CDR3, the DNA is TGTGCCAGCAGTTTTTACAGGGCGAACACCGGGGAGCTGTTTTTT.